This TCR beta chain stems from a study of human thymus T cells. Using immunoSEQ multiplex PCR, the repertoire was profiled, and TCRdb retains in-frame clones only, with some absent. The table lists roughly 54,000 clones, 94% of them singletons. This CDR3 has 15 amino acids. With V trimmed by 4 bases and J by 13 bases, 11 bases remained unmatched. CDR1 and CDR2 from the germline V gene are SGHRS and YFSETQ. With respect to this clone: Its antigen is currently unknown.

The people who donated were healthy Finnish babies having corrective surgery for congenital heart defects. Only four of the eight donors provided a 0.5-1 mL blood sample. Genomic DNA was extracted from every available blood leukocyte. Findings of the study overall: What appeared biased in thymic and blood repertoires was the usage of V and J genes.

The sequence was obtained from a boy younger than two with a congenital heart defect but otherwise immunologically healthy. Sample: blood. The V call is TRBV5-1, the J call TRBJ2-2, with 12 bases that match TRBD2. The CDR3 is CASSLRTSGVPGLFF. The CDR3 region has the DNA TGCGCCAGCAGCCTGCGGACTAGCGGGGTACCCGGGCTGTTTTTT.